A selection of T cell receptor beta chains follows, all from one sample in a study of blood T cell repertoires in COVID-19. Repertoires were generated with immunoSEQ multiplex PCR, while TCRdb's copy carries only in-frame clones and drops some. The sample yields 200,000 to 300,000 clones, 85% to 90% seen once. Source material: peripheral blood. These receptors were obtained from a woman in her forties with acute or convalescent COVID-19. The CDR3 runs from the conserved cysteine through the conserved F or W. A D gene is named only where the DNA matches it firmly.

CDR3 DNA	CDR3 protein	J gene	D gene	V gene
TGTGCCAGCCGCGAATGGACAGGGGGAAAGGATGGCTACACCTTC	CASREWTGGKDGYTF	TRBJ1-2	TRBD1	TRBV27
TGTGCCACCCCGGGGGGCGAGGGACGAGCTTTCTTT	CATPGGEGRAFF	TRBJ1-1	NA	TRBV24-1
TGTGCCAGCAGCTCCGCGGGGGGCAATCAGCCCCAGCATTTT	CASSSAGGNQPQHF	TRBJ1-5	NA	TRBV7-2
TGTGCCAGCAGCGTAGGGACATCTAGACCGAACACTGAAGCTTTCTTT	CASSVGTSRPNTEAFF	TRBJ1-1	NA	TRBV9
TGTGCCAGCAGCCTGGCGGGGACCACAGATACGCAGTATTTT	CASSLAGTTDTQYF	TRBJ2-3	NA	TRBV7-3
TGCGCCAGCAGCCAGGGGACTCCCTTTACGGTGGAGACCCAGTACTTC	CASSQGTPFTVETQYF	TRBJ2-5	NA	TRBV4-1
TGCGCCAGCAGTCGATCTAGCGGGGGTGCAGATACGCAGTATTTT	CASSRSSGGADTQYF	TRBJ2-3	TRBD2	TRBV5-1
TGTGCCAGCAGTTACGGCGAAGCTTTCTTT	CASSYGEAFF	TRBJ1-1	NA	TRBV6-6
TGTGCCAGCAGCAACCCCCTATTGACAGGACCAAGGAACACTGAAGCTTTCTTT	CASSNPLLTGPRNTEAFF	TRBJ1-1	NA	TRBV21-1
TGTGCCAGCAGCCCCGGTGCTGAAGCTTTCTTT	CASSPGAEAFF	TRBJ1-1	NA	TRBV11-2
TGTGCCAGCAGTTACTCACAGGGGCTGGGTGAAGCTTTCTTT	CASSYSQGLGEAFF	TRBJ1-1	TRBD1	TRBV6-2/TRBV6-3
TGTGCCAGCAGCTTGTTAAGTAGTTATGGCTACACCTTC	CASSLLSSYGYTF	TRBJ1-2	NA	TRBV5-5
TGCGCCAGCAGCCAAGTGGCGGGGCTGGAGGCTGGGGCCAACGTCCTGACTTTC	CASSQVAGLEAGANVLTF	TRBJ2-6	NA	TRBV4-1
TGTGCCAGTAGCACCGGGACAGGGGCTTGGTACACTGAAGCTTTCTTT	CASSTGTGAWYTEAFF	TRBJ1-1	TRBD1	TRBV19